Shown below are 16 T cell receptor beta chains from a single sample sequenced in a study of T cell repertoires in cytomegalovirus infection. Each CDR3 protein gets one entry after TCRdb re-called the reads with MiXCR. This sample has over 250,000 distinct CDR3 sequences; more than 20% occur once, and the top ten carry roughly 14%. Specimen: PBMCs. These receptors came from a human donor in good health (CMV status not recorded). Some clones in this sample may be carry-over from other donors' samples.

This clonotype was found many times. DNA for the CDR3: TGTGCCAGCAGCCGGGAGGTGAGGAGCTCTGGAAACACCATATATTTT. This translates into CASSREVRSSGNTIYF. This chain joins TRBV7-2 and TRBJ1-3; no clear D. Germline V gives CDR1 SGHTA, CDR2 FQGNSA. V gave up 5 bases and J gave up 0 bases, with 14 bases separating them. The CDR3 is 16 residues long.

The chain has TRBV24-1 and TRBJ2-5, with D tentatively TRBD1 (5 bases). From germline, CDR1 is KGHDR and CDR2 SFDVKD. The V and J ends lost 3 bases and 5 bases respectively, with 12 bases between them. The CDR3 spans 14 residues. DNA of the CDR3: TGTGCCACCAGTGATCCGACAGTGCTGGAGACCCAGTACTTC. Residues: CATSDPTVLETQYF.

The CDR3 region is CASSVDGGSYGYTF. In nucleotides, the CDR3 is TGTGCCAGCAGCGTGGATGGCGGAAGCTATGGCTACACCTTC. The chain joins TRBV9 to TRBJ1-2; D ambiguous. The germline CDR1 and CDR2 sequences are SGDLS and YYNGEE. Trimming stripped 2 bases from V and 4 bases from J, with 12 bases between. The CDR3 is made up of 14 amino acids.

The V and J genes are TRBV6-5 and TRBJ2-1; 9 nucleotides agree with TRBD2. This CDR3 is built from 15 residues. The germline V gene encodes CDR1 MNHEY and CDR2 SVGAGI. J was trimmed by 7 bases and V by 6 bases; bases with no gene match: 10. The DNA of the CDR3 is TGTGCCAGCAGCGTAGCGGGAGCTCTGGGTAATGAGCAGTTCTTC. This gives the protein CASSVAGALGNEQFF.

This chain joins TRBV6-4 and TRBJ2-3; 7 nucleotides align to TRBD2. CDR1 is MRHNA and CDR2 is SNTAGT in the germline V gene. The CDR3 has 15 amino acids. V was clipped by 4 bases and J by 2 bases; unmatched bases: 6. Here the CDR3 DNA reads TGTGCCAGCAGTGTGACGGGAGGCCCCACAGATACGCAGTATTTT. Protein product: CASSVTGGPTDTQYF.

CDR3 nucleotide sequence: TGTGCCAGCAGCTCGGGTCCCGACCCTGGTAGCAATCAGCCCCAGCATTTT. Its protein product is CASSSGPDPGSNQPQHF. This sequence joins TRBV7-2 and TRBJ1-5; no reliable D call. Germline V gene sequence: CDR1 SGHTA, CDR2 FQGNSA. The CDR3 is 17 amino acids. Between the trimmed V and J ends, which lost 4 bases and 0 bases, there was a span of 16 bases.

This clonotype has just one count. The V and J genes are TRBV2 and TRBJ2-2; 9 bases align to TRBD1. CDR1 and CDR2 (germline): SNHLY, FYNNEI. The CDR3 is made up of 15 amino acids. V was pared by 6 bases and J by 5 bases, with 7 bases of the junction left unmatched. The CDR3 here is CASRPGQGRTGELFF. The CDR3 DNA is TGTGCCAGCAGGCCGGGACAGGGCAGAACCGGGGAGCTGTTTTTT.

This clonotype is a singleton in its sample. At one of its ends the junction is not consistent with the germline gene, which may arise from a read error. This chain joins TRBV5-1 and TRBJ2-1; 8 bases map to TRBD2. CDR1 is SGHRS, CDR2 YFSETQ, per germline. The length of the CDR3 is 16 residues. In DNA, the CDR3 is TGCGCCAGCAGCTTGGTAGCGGGAACCTCCTACAGTGAGCAGTTCTTC. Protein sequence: CASSLVAGTSYSEQFF.

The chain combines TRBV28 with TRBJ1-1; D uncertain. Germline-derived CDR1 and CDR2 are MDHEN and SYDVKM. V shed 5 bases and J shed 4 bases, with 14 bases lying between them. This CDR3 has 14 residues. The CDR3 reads CASSPLGVGTEAFF. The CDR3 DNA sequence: TGTGCCAGCAGTCCCCTTGGGGTGGGCACTGAAGCTTTCTTT.

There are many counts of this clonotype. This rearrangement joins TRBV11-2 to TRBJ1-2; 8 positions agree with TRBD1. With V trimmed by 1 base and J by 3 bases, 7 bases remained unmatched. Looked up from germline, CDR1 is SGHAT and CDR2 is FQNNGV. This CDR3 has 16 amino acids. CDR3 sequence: CASSLVRGQGDYGYTF. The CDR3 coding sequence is TGTGCCAGCAGCTTAGTACGCGGACAGGGAGACTATGGCTACACCTTC.

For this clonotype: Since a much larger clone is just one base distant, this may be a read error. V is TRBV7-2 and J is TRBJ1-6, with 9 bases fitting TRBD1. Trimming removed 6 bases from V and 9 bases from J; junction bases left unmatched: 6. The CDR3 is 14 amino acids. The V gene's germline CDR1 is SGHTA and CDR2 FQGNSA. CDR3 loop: CASSWTGETSPLHF. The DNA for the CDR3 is TGTGCCAGCAGTTGGACAGGGGAAACTTCACCCCTCCACTTT.

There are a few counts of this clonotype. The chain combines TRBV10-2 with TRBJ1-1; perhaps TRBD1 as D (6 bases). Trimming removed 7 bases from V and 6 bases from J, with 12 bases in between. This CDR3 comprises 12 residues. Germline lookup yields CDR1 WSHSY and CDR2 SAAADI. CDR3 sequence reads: CASKFGQSEAFF. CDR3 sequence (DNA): TGCGCCAGCAAATTTGGACAGTCTGAAGCTTTCTTT.

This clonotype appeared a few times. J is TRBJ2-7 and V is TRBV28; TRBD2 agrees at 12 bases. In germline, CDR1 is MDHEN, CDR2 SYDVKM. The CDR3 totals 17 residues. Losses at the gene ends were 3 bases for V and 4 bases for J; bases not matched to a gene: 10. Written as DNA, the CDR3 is TGTGCCAGCAGTTTGCCTAGCGGGAGGGCCGTCATATACGAGCAGTACTTC. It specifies CASSLPSGRAVIYEQYF.

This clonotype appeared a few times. For the CDR3, the DNA is TGTGCCAGCAGCTTAACTTCCTCCAGGGAGCAGTACTTC. Protein product: CASSLTSSREQYF. The chain combines TRBV7-3 with TRBJ2-7, with D hard to call. Trimming removed 0 bases at V and 7 bases at J, with 10 bases between. The CDR3 has 13 residues. The V gene's germline CDR1 is SGHTA and CDR2 FQGTGA. The entire variable domain, with the rest obtained from reference TRBV7-3 and TRBJ2-7, is as follows: GAGVSQTPSNKVTEKGKYVELRCDPISGHTALYWYRQSLGQGPEFLIYFQGTGAADDSGLPNDRFFAVRPEGSVSTLKIQRTERGDSAVYLCASSLTSSREQYFGPGTRLTVT.

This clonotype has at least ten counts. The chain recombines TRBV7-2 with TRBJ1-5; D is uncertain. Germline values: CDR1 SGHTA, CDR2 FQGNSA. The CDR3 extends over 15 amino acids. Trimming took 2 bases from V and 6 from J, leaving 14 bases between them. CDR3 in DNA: TGTGCCAGCAGCTTATCGGGCAACGCGGGTCAGCCCCAGCATTTT. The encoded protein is CASSLSGNAGQPQHF.

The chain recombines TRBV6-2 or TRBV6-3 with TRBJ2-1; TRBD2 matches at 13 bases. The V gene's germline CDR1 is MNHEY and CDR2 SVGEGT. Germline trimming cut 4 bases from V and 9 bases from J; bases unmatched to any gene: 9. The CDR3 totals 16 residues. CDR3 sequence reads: CASSSLGLAGAIEQFF. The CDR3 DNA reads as TGTGCCAGCAGTTCCCTCGGACTAGCGGGAGCTATTGAGCAGTTCTTC.